Reported below is one TCR beta chain. Its antigen is undetermined. Assay: immunoSEQ multiplex PCR; the TCRdb copy retains only in-frame clones and omits some. Here the sample spans about 140,000 clones, around 90% being singletons. These data belong to a study of CD4+ T cells in melanoma. This CDR3 comprises 19 residues. The V end lost 4 bases, the J end lost 2 bases, and 24 bases lay between the germline ends. From germline, CDR1 is SGHNT and CDR2 YENEEA. Points from the study as a whole: CD8+ T cell, macrophage and B cell function reportedly correlated with neoantigen-specific CD4+ T cells. Diverse differentiation states were reported for melanoma neoantigen-specific CD4+ T cells.

The V gene is TRBV11-3, the J gene TRBJ1-5; tentatively, D is TRBD1 (5 bases). The sequence derives from a human donor with melanoma. The CDR3 here is CASSWEGSSGRVGNQPQHF. The CDR3 nucleotides read TGTGCCAGCAGCTGGGAGGGGAGTTCGGGGAGGGTTGGCAATCAGCCCCAGCATTTT.